A single sample gave rise to the 30 T cell receptor beta chains below, sequenced in a study of low-dose radiotherapy and immunotherapy resistance in tumors. Indicated time point: after trial treatment. Treatment defined: LDRT plus nivolumab, ipilimumab, low-dose cyclophosphamide and aspirin (RACIN trial). Both TCRalpha and TCRbeta chains were reverse transcribed with V-gene-specific primers. Over 20 PCR cycles, TCRs were amplified from a constant-region primer and V-primer adapter. TCRdb redid the calling of the reads with MiXCR, one entry per CDR3 protein. The sample yields 45,000 or so distinct CDR3 sequences, less than 30% seen once. Specimen: PBMCs, collected after low-dose radiotherapy plus immunotherapy. Source of these receptors: a male donor with prostate cancer.

This clonotype came up many times. J is TRBJ2-7 and V is TRBV10-2; D call uncertain. V lost 5 bases, J lost 6 bases, and 11 bases lay in between. This CDR3 contains 12 residues. The germline CDR1 and CDR2 sequences are WSHSY and SAAADI. The CDR3 sequence is CASSPNLGEQYF. DNA for the CDR3: TGCGCCAGCAGTCCGAACTTGGGCGAGCAGTACTTC.

This clonotype was found a few times. A far larger clone is one nucleotide away, so this likely arose from a read error. The V call is TRBV5-1, the J call TRBJ2-1; 10 bases match TRBD2. The junction had 6 bases not matched to a gene; V was cut back by 5 bases and J by 10 bases. The CDR3 runs to 13 residues. Germline V CDR1 and CDR2: SGHRS, YFSETQ. The CDR3 region has the DNA TGCGCCAGCAGTTCTAGCGGGGGCTACGAGCAGTTCTTC. This translates into CASSSSGGYEQFF.

This clonotype was seen many times. The rearrangement links TRBV20-1 to TRBJ1-2, with D possibly TRBD1 on 6 matching bases. The CDR3 spans 14 residues. The germline V gene has CDR1 DFQATT and CDR2 SNEGSKA (reference sequence). V was shortened by 4 bases and J by 0 bases, with 12 bases between the two germline ends. CDR3 protein: CSATRQATNYGYTF. The CDR3 nucleotides read TGCAGTGCTACCCGACAGGCTACTAACTATGGCTACACCTTC.

This clonotype has just one count. This chain connects TRBV6-1 to TRBJ1-1; possible D gene TRBD1, 6 bases. V lost 5 bases, J lost 0 bases, and 16 bases lay in between. Looked up from germline, CDR1 is MNHNS and CDR2 is SASEGT. The CDR3 covers 16 residues. CDR3 DNA sequence: TGTGCCAGCAGTTACATGGGACACCAAATGAACACTGAAGCTTTCTTT. Encoded protein: CASSYMGHQMNTEAFF.

The chain's CDR3 is CASTGSSGGAKNIQYF. CDR3 in DNA: TGTGCCAGTACCGGGAGCAGCGGGGGGGCTAAAAACATTCAGTACTTC. The V gene is TRBV19, the J gene TRBJ2-4, with 10 bases aligning to TRBD2. J was trimmed by 4 bases and V by 7 bases; bases with no gene match: 10. This CDR3 has 16 residues. Germline V gene lookup returns CDR1 LNHDA and CDR2 SQIVND (reference sequence). Complete variable domain (other parts from reference TRBV19 and TRBJ2-4): DGGITQSPKYLFRKEGQNVTLSCEQNLNHDAMYWYRQDPGQGLRLIYYSQIVNDFQKGDIAEGYSVSREKKESFPLTVTSAQKNPTAFYLCASTGSSGGAKNIQYFGAGTRLSVL.

This clonotype was seen ten or more times. The V call is TRBV13, the J call TRBJ2-1, with D maybe TRBD2 (5 bases). V lost 4 bases and J lost 1, with 14 bases in between. From germline, CDR1 is PRHDT and CDR2 FYEKMQ (reference sequence). This CDR3 contains 16 residues. The CDR3, as DNA: TGTGCCAGCAGCTCCCTAGCTAGAGGATCCTACAATGAGCAGTTCTTC. Amino acid sequence: CASSSLARGSYNEQFF.

This clonotype was seen at least ten times. CDR3 in amino acids: CSARSGLAGGTDTQYF. CDR3 DNA sequence: TGCAGTGCTCGCTCCGGACTAGCGGGAGGCACAGATACGCAGTATTTT. The chain joins TRBV20-1 to TRBJ2-3; 13 bases are shared with TRBD2. The germline gives CDR1 DFQATT, CDR2 SNEGSKA (reference sequence). V lost 5 bases to trimming and J lost 1 base; unmatched junction nucleotides: 6. The CDR3 runs 16 residues.

This clonotype has only one observation. It is unclear where the CDR3 begins or ends on the DNA, so no DNA is shown, and the CDR3 is as TCRdb lists it. V usage is TRBV18 and J usage is TRBJ2-2; whether TRBD1, the table's D call, matches the DNA was not checked. The germline V gene has CDR1 KGHSH and CDR2 LQKENI. The CDR3 is 16 residues long, counting both termini. The CDR3 protein is CASSPDRASVGELFFF.

This clonotype was observed a single time. A read error is likely here: a far larger clone is one base away. Given the absence of the conserved phenylalanine or tryptophan at the CDR3 end, a read error is likely. The rearrangement uses TRBV7-6 and TRBJ2-1, with D perhaps assigned TRBD1 or TRBD2 (7 bases each). The CDR3 loop spans 13 amino acids. V was trimmed by 9 bases and J by 7 bases, leaving 16 bases between them. Germline values: CDR1 SGHVS, CDR2 FNYEAQ. The CDR3 is CASTQRDSNEQFC. The CDR3 bases are TGTGCCAGTACCCAGCGGGACAGTAATGAGCAGTTCTGC.

This clonotype was seen at least ten times. V usage is TRBV28 and J usage is TRBJ2-1; D unclear. Germline CDR1 reads MDHEN; CDR2 reads SYDVKM. This CDR3 region has 11 residues. The V and J ends lost 5 bases and 10 bases respectively, with 9 bases between them. CDR3 loop: CASSPRLEQFF. The CDR3 DNA reads as TGTGCCAGCAGTCCACGTTTGGAGCAGTTCTTC.

This clonotype showed up many times. The CDR3, as DNA: TGCGCCAGCAGCCAAGTGTCTAGCGGGAATGAGCAGTTCTTC. This translates into CASSQVSSGNEQFF. The rearrangement joins TRBV4-1 to TRBJ2-1; 8 bases match TRBD2. The CDR3 contains 14 residues. The V segment lost 1 base and the J segment 7 bases; nucleotides outside the gene matches: 3. Germline V gene sequence: CDR1 MGHRA, CDR2 YSYEKL.

V and J are TRBV28 and TRBJ2-1; tentatively, D is TRBD1 or TRBD2 (6 bases each). The V and J ends lost 8 bases and 9 bases respectively, with 14 bases between them. Looked up from germline, CDR1 is MDHEN and CDR2 is SYDVKM. The CDR3 is 12 residues long. The CDR3 coding sequence is TGTGCCAGCTCCCGGGGGCTGGGTGAGCAGTTCTTC. The encoded protein is CASSRGLGEQFF. Looking up the rest from reference TRBV28 and TRBJ2-1 gives the full variable domain: DVKVTQSSRYLVKRTGEKVFLECVQDMDHENMFWYRQDPGLGLRLIYFSYDVKMKEKGDIPEGYSVSREKKERFSLILESASTNQTSMYLCASSRGLGEQFFGPGTRLTVL.

This clonotype occurred a few times. The CDR3 is CASSRSYEQYF. DNA of the CDR3: TGTGCCAGCAGCCGGTCCTACGAGCAGTACTTC. This chain links TRBV28 with TRBJ2-7; D not resolved. Germline V CDR1 and CDR2: MDHEN, SYDVKM. The V gene lost 6 bases and the J gene lost 1 base, with 4 bases spanning the gap. CDR3 size: 11 residues.

This clonotype was observed at least ten times. The genes are TRBV24-1 and TRBJ2-1; no definite D call. Trimming took 5 bases from V and 8 from J, leaving 12 bases between them. From germline, CDR1 is KGHDR and CDR2 SFDVKD. This CDR3 is built from 13 residues. CDR3: CATSGVSWHEQFF. CDR3 sequence (DNA): TGTGCCACCAGTGGGGTCTCTTGGCATGAGCAGTTCTTC.

This clonotype was observed a handful of times. It is unclear where the CDR3 begins or ends on the DNA, so no DNA is shown, and the CDR3 is as TCRdb lists it. The chain joins TRBV24-1 to TRBJ2-2. The CDR3 has 14 amino acids, counting both end residues. Germline V lookup: CDR1 KGHDR, CDR2 SFDVKD. This CDR3 reads CATSDGITGELFFF.

This clonotype has a handful of counts. The chain carries TRBV6-6 and TRBJ1-1; D might be TRBD1 (6 bases). The V gene lost 5 bases and the J gene lost 6 bases, with 10 bases spanning the gap. The germline gives CDR1 MNHNY, CDR2 SVGAGI (reference sequence). This CDR3 contains 12 residues. The CDR3 protein is CASSPGTPEAFF. The DNA of the CDR3 is TGTGCCAGCAGTCCTGGGACACCTGAAGCTTTCTTT.

In its sample, this clonotype ranks as medium-sized. V usage is TRBV5-4 and J usage is TRBJ2-7; 8 bases match TRBD1. The CDR3 has 16 amino acids. Germline trimming cut 0 bases from V and 2 bases from J; bases unmatched to any gene: 7. Germline V gene lookup returns CDR1 SGHNT and CDR2 YYREEE (reference sequence). The CDR3 is CASSLAARTGPYEQYF. In nucleotides, the CDR3 is TGTGCCAGCAGCTTGGCCGCGAGGACAGGGCCCTACGAGCAGTACTTC.

This clonotype was seen ten or more times. This rearrangement joins TRBV21-1 to TRBJ2-5; the tabulated D call, TRBD1, remains unverified against the DNA. TRBV21-1 is a listed pseudogene. The CDR3 is 16 amino acids. The CDR3 sequence is CASSNTGTGAEETQYF. CDR3 nucleotides: TGTGCCAGCAGCAACACCGGGACAGGGGCCGAAGAGACCCAGTACTTC.

The chain has TRBV28 and TRBJ2-3; TRBD1 matches 7 bases. Germline V gene lookup returns CDR1 MDHEN and CDR2 SYDVKM. CDR3 length: 14 residues. The trim removed 3 bases at V and 3 bases at J, leaving 3 bases unmatched. DNA for the CDR3: TGTGCCAGCAGTTTCTTACAGGGGACAGATACGCAGTATTTT. Its protein is CASSFLQGTDTQYF.

This chain uses TRBV28 with TRBJ1-2; 7 nucleotides align to TRBD1. Per germline, CDR1 MDHEN and CDR2 SYDVKM. V was clipped by 4 bases and J by 4 bases; unmatched bases: 6. CDR3 size: 14 residues. The DNA of the CDR3 is TGTGCCAGCAGTTCAGGGGGGGAGAGCTATGGCTACACCTTC. Its translation: CASSSGGESYGYTF.

This clonotype was seen at least ten times. V gene TRBV2 combines with J gene TRBJ2-2; 11 nucleotides align to TRBD2. The CDR3 contains 16 residues. CDR1 is SNHLY and CDR2 is FYNNEI in the germline V gene. The CDR3 region is CAVGGLAGGNTGELFF. The CDR3 DNA is TGTGCGGTTGGCGGGCTAGCGGGGGGTAACACCGGGGAGCTGTTTTTT.

This clonotype was detected ten times or more. This chain connects TRBV14 to TRBJ2-7; TRBD2 matches 7 bases. CDR3 length: 18 amino acids. The V and J ends lost 0 bases and 2 bases, in that order; junction bases with no gene match: 13. Germline lookup yields CDR1 SGHDN and CDR2 FVKESK. CDR3 region: CASSQEPQWSSGPYEQYF. The CDR3 region has the DNA TGTGCCAGCAGCCAAGAACCGCAATGGTCTAGCGGACCCTACGAGCAGTACTTC.

The sample holds a few counts of this clonotype. The chain couples TRBV5-4 to TRBJ2-3; the match to TRBD2 covers 8 bases. The V segment lost 4 bases and the J segment 0 bases; nucleotides outside the gene matches: 4. The CDR3 extends over 15 amino acids. From germline, CDR1 is SGHNT and CDR2 YYREEE (reference sequence). The DNA for the CDR3 is TGTGCCAGCAGCCCAACTAGCGGTAGCACAGATACGCAGTATTTT. It is translated as CASSPTSGSTDTQYF. Drawing the rest from reference TRBV5-4 and TRBJ2-3, the complete variable domain is ETGVTQSPTHLIKTRGQQVTLRCSSQSGHNTVSWYQQALGQGPQFIFQYYREEENGRGNFPPRFSGLQFPNYSSELNVNALELDDSALYLCASSPTSGSTDTQYFGPGTRLTVL.

Remarks on this clonotype: A far larger clone is one nucleotide away, so this likely arose from a read error. The CDR3 reads CASRTSGSNEQYF. In DNA form, the CDR3 reads TGTGCCAGCAGGACTAGCGGGAGCAATGAGCAGTACTTC. This chain joins TRBV6-1 and TRBJ2-7; the match to TRBD2 covers 12 bases. This CDR3 contains 13 residues. The germline gives CDR1 MNHNS, CDR2 SASEGT. With 6 bases clipped from V and 7 bases from J, the junction kept 4 bases outside the gene matches.

This sequence joins TRBV18 and TRBJ1-3; no clear D. The CDR3 consists of 15 residues. The V gene's germline CDR1 is KGHSH and CDR2 LQKENI. V was cut by 1 base and J by 0 bases, with 7 bases left in between. CDR3 bases: TGTGCCAGCTCACCACAGGGTCTCTCTGGAAACACCATATATTTT. As protein: CASSPQGLSGNTIYF.

This clonotype was found many times. The V gene is TRBV7-9, the J gene TRBJ2-1, with D unclear. The CDR3 consists of 15 residues. From germline, CDR1 is SEHNR and CDR2 FQNEAQ (reference sequence). V was cut by 1 base and J by 4 bases, with 11 bases left in between. The CDR3 region has the DNA TGTGCCAGCAGCTTAGGTCAGTTCCCATACAATGAGCAGTTCTTC. Protein product: CASSLGQFPYNEQFF.

This clonotype was observed at least ten times. The chain joins TRBV10-3 to TRBJ2-2, with 10 nucleotides matching TRBD2. This CDR3 region has 16 residues. CDR1 and CDR2 (germline): ENHRY, SYGVKD. V lost 3 bases, J lost 5 bases, and 6 bases stayed unmatched. The CDR3 sequence: CAISDASGRNTGELFF. CDR3 in DNA: TGTGCCATCAGTGACGCTAGCGGGAGAAATACCGGGGAGCTGTTTTTT.

This clonotype was observed at least ten times. The chain carries TRBV15 and TRBJ1-5; 11 positions agree with TRBD1. V lost 8 bases to trimming and J lost 2 bases; unmatched junction nucleotides: 11. Germline V gives CDR1 LNHNV, CDR2 YYDKDF (reference sequence). The CDR3 loop spans 17 amino acids. CDR3 loop: CATGLDRGQSRNQPQHF. CDR3 DNA sequence: TGTGCCACCGGACTGGACAGGGGGCAGAGCCGCAATCAGCCCCAGCATTTT.

This clonotype was observed many times. The chain couples TRBV19 to TRBJ2-1; D call uncertain. V dropped 6 bases and J dropped 9 bases, with 12 bases sitting between them. Germline lookup yields CDR1 LNHDA and CDR2 SQIVND (reference sequence). This CDR3 region has 12 residues. CDR3 region: CASSPSKREQFF. As DNA, the CDR3 is TGTGCCAGTAGCCCTTCTAAACGTGAGCAGTTCTTC.

Note on this clonotype: This sequence is one base from a far larger clone and is likely a read error. V and J are TRBV5-7 and TRBJ2-2, with D uncertain. TRBV5-7 is an ORF, and what it does is uncertain. The CDR3 contains 15 residues. CDR3 residues: CACSRDISNTGELFF. The CDR3 bases are TGTGCCTGCAGCAGAGACATATCGAACACCGGGGAGCTGTTTTTT.